This T cell receptor (beta chain) was sequenced in a study of cytomegalovirus exposure and HLA in healthy donors. This CDR3 spans 14 amino acids. V was cut by 0 bases and J by 3 bases, with 6 bases left in between. CDR1 and CDR2 from the germline V gene are MGHRA and YSYEKL. In regard to this clone: Its target is unknown.

13 Jbeta primers and 60 Vbeta primers were used for the PCR. TCRdb keeps only in-frame clones here, not all; method: immunoSEQ multiplex PCR. The repertoire holds about 90,000 clones, 60% to 80% seen once, with about 1.9% in the top ten. Study-wide results and limits: In a later analysis, productive TCRs from donors in an Asian-associated ancestry cluster reportedly carried fewer N-insertions than the cohort mean.

Material for sequencing was PBMCs. The chain links TRBV4-1 to TRBJ1-5, with a possible D match to TRBD1 (5 bases). The clonotype comes from a boy aged 5-17 years in good health and CMV-seronegative. Here the CDR3 reads CASSQEGVNQPQHF. CDR3 nucleotides: TGCGCCAGCAGCCAAGAAGGGGTCAATCAGCCCCAGCATTTT.